The 15 T cell receptor beta chains below come from one sample, sequenced in a study of human T cells and chemical hapten exposure. TCRdb reanalysed the RACE reads using MiXCR and keeps one entry per CDR3 protein. The table includes 270,000 or so distinct CDR3 sequences, 7.5% to 8% detected once. Time point given: pre-sensitization, week 0. Specified treatment: therapeutic diphenylcyclopropenone sensitization with weekly scalp DPC. This material consisted of whole blood, taken in connection with sensitization to the hapten diphenylcyclopropenone (DPC). The receptors were gathered from a man aged 18 to 29 with alopecia areata. Some clones in this sample may be carry-over from other donors' samples.

This clonotype came up a few times. The rearrangement joins TRBV25-1 to TRBJ1-1; 9 bases map to TRBD1. CDR1 MGHDK and CDR2 SYGVNS come from the germline V gene. The CDR3 has 14 amino acids. Trimming at V came to 4 bases and at J to 4 bases, leaving 4 bases not matched to a gene. CDR3 amino acids: CASSVTGGGTEAFF. CDR3 DNA: TGTGCCAGCAGTGTGACAGGGGGAGGCACTGAAGCTTTCTTT.

This clonotype was detected only a few times. The V and J genes are TRBV11-2 and TRBJ1-2, with 7 bases fitting TRBD1. Per the germline V gene, CDR1 is SGHAT and CDR2 is FQNNGV. The CDR3 sequence is 13 residues long. After removal of 1 base from V and 8 bases from J, the junction contained 4 bases not matched to a gene. The CDR3 nucleotides read TGTGCCAGCAGCTTAGTCAGGGGGGACGGCTACACCTTC. Its translation is CASSLVRGDGYTF.

The chain carries TRBV3-1 and TRBJ1-6, with 8 bases lining up with TRBD1. Germline lookup yields CDR1 LGHDT and CDR2 YNNKEL (reference sequence). The CDR3 extends over 16 amino acids. V shed 3 bases and J 9 bases; nucleotides not matched to a gene: 10. Here the CDR3 DNA reads TGTGCCAGCAGCCAGGAGGCATCAGGGGGCTTTTCACCCCTCCACTTT. Translated, it gives CASSQEASGGFSPLHF.

The V call is TRBV21-1, the J call TRBJ1-3; TRBD1 is the table's D call, not checked against the DNA. TRBV21-1 is deemed a pseudogene. This CDR3 contains 18 residues. The CDR3 nucleotides are TGTGCCAGCAGCAAACCCCGGACAGGGAGGTTCGGTGGAAACACCATATATTTT. Amino acid sequence: CASSKPRTGRFGGNTIYF.

This sequence joins TRBV10-3 and TRBJ1-2; 9 positions match TRBD1. In germline, CDR1 is ENHRY, CDR2 SYGVKD. V lost 3 bases to trimming and J lost 6 bases; unmatched junction nucleotides: 2. The CDR3 has 13 residues. The DNA for the CDR3 is TGTGCCATCAGTGACGGGACAGGGAATGGCTACACCTTC. Translation gives CAISDGTGNGYTF.

This clonotype has only a few counts. This rearrangement joins TRBV6-2 or TRBV6-3 to TRBJ2-5; 10 bases are shared with TRBD2. The CDR3 loop spans 13 amino acids. V dropped 7 bases and J dropped 3; count of bases not matched to a gene: 2. Germline CDR1 and CDR2: MNHEY and SVGEGT. CDR3 residues: CASILAGEETQYF. The CDR3 bases are TGTGCCAGCATTCTAGCGGGAGAAGAGACCCAGTACTTC.

This clonotype was observed at least ten times. V is TRBV7-6 and J is TRBJ2-3; D unresolved. V shed 0 bases and J shed 6 bases, with 13 bases lying between them. CDR3 length: 15 amino acids. Germline V gene data show CDR1 as SGHVS and CDR2 as FNYEAQ. The CDR3 DNA sequence: TGTGCCAGCAGCTTAGCGAACCAGCGCTCGGATACGCAGTATTTT. Its protein is CASSLANQRSDTQYF.

This clonotype was counted between two and nine times. The chain joins TRBV6-1 to TRBJ1-5; D unresolved. The CDR3 runs 15 residues. The V gene lost 3 bases and the J gene lost 3 bases, with 12 bases spanning the gap. The germline CDR1 and CDR2 sequences are MNHNS and SASEGT. CDR3 loop: CASSDPVSYNQPQHF. CDR3 sequence (DNA): TGTGCCAGCAGTGATCCCGTCAGTTACAATCAGCCCCAGCATTTT.

The sample holds a few counts of this clonotype. This chain uses TRBV3-1 with TRBJ2-2; D remains ambiguous. Looked up from germline, CDR1 is LGHDT and CDR2 is YNNKEL (reference sequence). CDR3 length: 19 residues. V was shortened by 1 base and J by 3 bases, with 21 bases between the two germline ends. The CDR3 DNA reads as TGTGCCAGCAGCCAAGTTTCTGTTTCCAGAGCCGAATACACCGGGGAGCTGTTTTTT. Translating it yields CASSQVSVSRAEYTGELFF.

This rearrangement joins TRBV5-1 to TRBJ2-3; D possibly corresponds to TRBD2 (5 bases). The CDR3 runs 16 residues. Trimming shortened V by 0 bases and J by 7 bases, and 18 bases separated the two germline ends. CDR1 and CDR2 from the germline V gene are SGHRS and YFSETQ. The CDR3 is CASSLAGTAPGNTQYF. The CDR3 coding sequence is TGCGCCAGCAGCTTGGCAGGTACAGCTCCGGGGAATACGCAGTATTTT.

The V and J genes are TRBV27 and TRBJ2-4; 9 bases align to TRBD1. Germline CDR1 is MNHEY and CDR2 is SMNVEV (reference sequence). This CDR3 region has 15 residues. With V trimmed by 7 bases and J by 8 bases, 12 bases remained unmatched. The CDR3: CASTKLGQGLDIQYF. In DNA form, the CDR3 reads TGTGCCAGCACGAAGCTGGGACAGGGTTTAGACATTCAGTACTTC.

This clonotype was observed many times. The chain combines TRBV5-1 with TRBJ2-1; 9 bases are a match to TRBD1. The V gene end was trimmed by 2 bases and the J gene end by 8 bases; junction bases not matched to a gene: 5. Germline V gene data show CDR1 as SGHRS and CDR2 as YFSETQ. The CDR3 extends over 14 amino acids. CDR3 residues: CASSFRTGVDEQFF. In DNA, the CDR3 is TGCGCCAGCAGCTTTAGGACAGGGGTGGATGAGCAGTTCTTC. The full variable domain, with the rest looked up from reference TRBV5-1 and TRBJ2-1, is KAGVTQTPRYLIKTRGQQVTLSCSPISGHRSVSWYQQTPGQGLQFLFEYFSETQRNKGNFPGRFSGRQFSNSRSEMNVSTLELGDSALYLCASSFRTGVDEQFFGPGTRLTVL.

This clonotype came up a few times. The chain uses TRBV27 and TRBJ2-2; D is perhaps TRBD1 (5 bases). Germline V gene sequence: CDR1 MNHEY, CDR2 SMNVEV (reference sequence). The CDR3 covers 15 residues. V shed 5 bases and J shed 6 bases, with 16 bases lying between them. Here the CDR3 DNA reads TGTGCCAGCAGTACTGACAGTGGTTTACCCGGGGAGCTGTTTTTT. Residues: CASSTDSGLPGELFF.

This clonotype has just a few counts. J is TRBJ2-1 and V is TRBV12-3 or TRBV12-4; TRBD1 might be the D (6 bases). The CDR3 is made up of 16 amino acids. V shed 6 bases and J shed 5 bases, with 20 bases lying between them. This CDR3 reads CASRIGWGRGNNEQFF. The DNA of the CDR3 is TGTGCCAGCAGAATCGGGTGGGGCAGGGGAAACAATGAGCAGTTCTTC.

This chain joins TRBV6-5 and TRBJ2-7; the match to TRBD2 covers 10 bases. Germline V gene sequence: CDR1 MNHEY, CDR2 SVGAGI. This CDR3 contains 14 residues. After removal of 6 bases from V and 7 bases from J, the junction contained 9 bases not matched to a gene. Here the CDR3 reads CASSNSGRATEQYV. Here the CDR3 DNA reads TGTGCCAGCAGCAACAGCGGGAGGGCAACTGAGCAGTACGTC.